The following is a T cell receptor beta chain sequence with its context. What it binds is not known. The data originate from a study of response to subunit inactivated influenza vaccine. Study-wide findings and caveats: Authors suggested seasonal influenza vaccinations each recruit few new T cells.

TCRdb processed the RT-PCR reads anew with MiXCR; each CDR3 protein has one entry. The sample lists fewer than 800,000 distinct CDR3 sequences, approximately 15% occurring once. This TCR was recovered from a man aged 45-65 years who received an inactivated influenza vaccine. Material: PBMCs from blood, obtained about 13 days after vaccination.

In DNA form, the CDR3 reads TGCAGTGCTAGAGCCCCAAATTACGAGCAGTACTTC. The encoded protein is CSARAPNYEQYF. V gene TRBV20-1 combines with J gene TRBJ2-7; D uncertain. Deletions cut 1 base from V and 4 bases from J, with 8 bases between. The germline V gene encodes CDR1 DFQATT and CDR2 SNEGSKA (reference sequence). The CDR3 consists of 12 residues.